Each of the 27 T cell receptor beta chains below was sequenced from the same sample in a study of blood T cell repertoires in COVID-19. Measured with immunoSEQ multiplex PCR; TCRdb has only the in-frame clones, and not every one. Of over 85,000 clones detected, around nine tenths appear once; the ten largest clones hold roughly 2%. The specimen sequenced was peripheral blood. These receptors were taken from a man aged 45 to 65 with active COVID-19.

V usage is TRBV11-3 and J usage is TRBJ2-7; possible D gene TRBD1, 6 bases. Trimming removed 6 bases at V and 4 bases at J, with 10 bases between. Germline CDR1 and CDR2: SGHNT and YENEEA. The CDR3 length is 12 residues. The CDR3 region is CASSSDRYEQYF. CDR3 in DNA: TGTGCCAGCAGTTCAGACAGGTACGAGCAGTACTTC. The full variable domain, with the rest looked up from reference TRBV11-3 and TRBJ2-7, is EAGVVQSPRYKIIEKKQPVAFWCNPISGHNTLYWYLQNLGQGPELLIRYENEEAVDDSQLPKDRFSAERLKGVDSTLKIQPAELGDSAVYLCASSSDRYEQYFGPGTRLTVT.

This clone occurred a few times. The J gene is TRBJ2-7, the V gene TRBV4-1; 9 bases are shared with TRBD1. This CDR3 region has 18 residues. The V gene's germline CDR1 is MGHRA and CDR2 YSYEKL. V lost 0 bases to trimming and J lost 2 bases; unmatched junction nucleotides: 11. Here the CDR3 reads CASSQDLQRTGVAYEQYF. CDR3 bases: TGCGCCAGCAGCCAAGATCTTCAGCGGACAGGGGTCGCCTACGAGCAGTACTTC.

The rearrangement joins TRBV29-1 to TRBJ2-5; D remains unclear. Deletions cut 3 bases from V and 2 bases from J, with 7 bases between. This CDR3 is 12 amino acids long. Germline V lookup: CDR1 SQVTM, CDR2 ANQGSEA. The CDR3 is CSVDSRQETQYF. The CDR3 DNA follows: TGCAGCGTTGACAGTCGTCAAGAGACCCAGTACTTC.

Judged by abundance, this clone is medium-sized. The chain has TRBV6-2 or TRBV6-3 and TRBJ1-5; D possibly corresponds to TRBD1 (6 bases). The V gene's germline CDR1 is MNHEY and CDR2 SVGEGT. Trimming pared 4 bases from V and 7 bases from J, leaving 14 bases between. This CDR3 is 14 amino acids long. The CDR3 DNA reads TGTGCCAGCAGTTTTGAGCAGGGGAAACAGCCCCAGCATTTT. Translation gives CASSFEQGKQPQHF.

J is TRBJ2-1 and V is TRBV7-9, with D perhaps TRBD2 (6 bases). CDR3 size: 14 residues. The germline gives CDR1 SEHNR, CDR2 FQNEAQ (reference sequence). The V end was cut by 3 bases, the J end by 5 bases, with 11 bases between. CDR3 sequence reads: CASSFAGGDNEQFF. CDR3 nucleotide sequence: TGTGCCAGCAGCTTTGCCGGGGGAGACAATGAGCAGTTCTTC.

The chain has TRBV21-1 and TRBJ1-6. TRBV21-1 constitutes a pseudogene. The length of the CDR3 is 21 residues. This CDR3 is CASSKRGGKTVIMPYNSPLHF. The CDR3 DNA is TGTGCCAGCAGTAAGCGGGGGGGAAAGACAGTGATAATGCCCTATAATTCACCCCTCCACTTT.

The CDR3 reads CASSPRGAGDTDTQYF. In nucleotides, the CDR3 is TGCGCCAGCAGCCCCAGGGGAGCGGGGGACACAGATACGCAGTATTTT. The chain uses TRBV4-1 and TRBJ2-3, with 8 bases identical to TRBD2. Germline V gene data show CDR1 as MGHRA and CDR2 as YSYEKL. V gave up 4 bases and J gave up 2 bases; unmatched junction bases: 8. This CDR3 is 16 amino acids long.

The J gene is TRBJ2-3, the V gene TRBV4-3; maybe TRBD1 (6 bases). Germline CDR1 LGHNA, CDR2 YSLEER. The ends were cut back, 4 bases at V and 2 bases at J, with 10 bases in the middle. The CDR3 loop spans 14 amino acids. CDR3 sequence: CASSLGAVTDTQYF. For the CDR3, the DNA is TGCGCCAGCAGCCTGGGGGCGGTCACAGATACGCAGTATTTT.

V is TRBV5-4 and J is TRBJ2-1, with TRBD2 matching over 7 bases. Germline trimming cut 7 bases from V and 9 bases from J; bases unmatched to any gene: 16. Germline V gene sequence: CDR1 SGHNT, CDR2 YYREEE (reference sequence). The CDR3 has 15 amino acids. CDR3 protein: CASGLAGRRGSEQFF. DNA for the CDR3: TGTGCCAGCGGCCTCGCTGGCCGGCGGGGGAGTGAGCAGTTCTTC.

V gene TRBV19 combines with J gene TRBJ1-1; 9 nucleotides align to TRBD1. The ends lost 5 bases at V and 5 bases at J; junction bases unmatched: 9. CDR3 size: 15 residues. CDR1 and CDR2 (germline): LNHDA, SQIVND (reference sequence). CDR3 DNA sequence: TGTGCCAGTAGTCCCGACCAGACAGGGGGGACTGAAGCTTTCTTT. Translation: CASSPDQTGGTEAFF. Looking up the rest from reference TRBV19 and TRBJ1-1 gives the full variable domain: DGGITQSPKYLFRKEGQNVTLSCEQNLNHDAMYWYRQDPGQGLRLIYYSQIVNDFQKGDIAEGYSVSREKKESFPLTVTSAQKNPTAFYLCASSPDQTGGTEAFFGQGTRLTVV.

This chain connects TRBV28 to TRBJ2-7, with D tentatively TRBD1 (5 bases). V was trimmed by 11 bases and J by 6 bases, leaving 17 bases between them. The CDR3 sequence is 12 residues long. Looked up from germline, CDR1 is MDHEN and CDR2 is SYDVKM. The CDR3 nucleotides are TGTGCCTCGACCGGTTGGGGCCTCGAGCAGTACTTC. This codes for CASTGWGLEQYF.

This sequence joins TRBV2 and TRBJ1-5; 8 bases align to TRBD1. V was pared by 5 bases and J by 2 bases, with 8 bases of the junction left unmatched. Germline V CDR1 and CDR2: SNHLY, FYNNEI. CDR3 length equals 16 residues. The CDR3 loop reads CASSRGQGLGNQPQHF. The CDR3 DNA is TGTGCCAGCAGTCGAGGACAGGGCTTAGGCAATCAGCCCCAGCATTTT. Drawing the rest from reference TRBV2 and TRBJ1-5, the complete variable domain is EPEVTQTPSHQVTQMGQEVILRCVPISNHLYFYWYRQILGQKVEFLVSFYNNEISEKSEIFDDQFSVERPDGSNFTLKIRSTKLEDSAMYFCASSRGQGLGNQPQHFGDGTRLSIL.

The count of this clone is one. The CDR3 DNA sequence: TGTGCCACCCGGTCCTCAAAACCCCAGCATTTT. Its translation is CATRSSKPQHF. The chain carries TRBV3-1 (or the pseudogene TRBV3-2) and TRBJ1-5; D is unresolved. CDR1 LGHDT and CDR2 YNNKEL come from the germline V gene (reference sequence). With 10 bases removed from V and 10 bases from J, the gap between germline ends came to 14 bases. CDR3 length: 11 residues.

This clone was seen a few times. The chain carries TRBV3-1 (or the pseudogene TRBV3-2) and TRBJ1-6, with 10 nucleotides matching TRBD1. Germline assignment: CDR1 LGHDT and CDR2 YNNKEL (reference sequence). The CDR3 spans 14 residues. V dropped 4 bases and J dropped 7; count of bases not matched to a gene: 1. The DNA for the CDR3 is TGTGCCAGCAGCCCGGGACAGGGGAATTCACCCCTCCACTTT. Protein: CASSPGQGNSPLHF.

V gene TRBV27 combines with J gene TRBJ1-5; TRBD1 agrees at 9 bases. Unmatched junction bases numbered 3, after V lost 2 bases and J lost 7 bases. There are 14 residues in the CDR3. The V gene's germline CDR1 is MNHEY and CDR2 SMNVEV (reference sequence). CDR3 coding DNA: TGTGCCAGCAGTTTAGGGACAGGGAGGCAGCCCCAGCATTTT. Protein: CASSLGTGRQPQHF.

V and J are TRBV5-5 and TRBJ1-5; D might be TRBD1 (5 bases). The CDR3 sequence is 14 residues long. The germline V gene encodes CDR1 SGHKS and CDR2 YYEKEE (reference sequence). Trimming took off 0 bases at V and 7 bases at J, with 11 bases between the two ends. CDR3 in amino acids: CASSLEQASQPQHF. CDR3 in DNA: TGTGCCAGCAGCTTGGAACAGGCGAGCCAGCCCCAGCATTTT.

This clone appeared a few times. CDR3 protein: CASSQGAWLGYGYTF. In nucleotides, the CDR3 is TGTGCCAGCAGCCAAGGGGCGTGGTTAGGCTATGGCTACACCTTC. The rearrangement links TRBV3-1 (or the pseudogene TRBV3-2) to TRBJ1-2; D call uncertain. Germline V gene data show CDR1 as LGHDT and CDR2 as YNNKEL (reference sequence). The CDR3 extends over 15 amino acids. V lost 1 base, J lost 4 bases, and 13 bases lay in between.

V and J are TRBV7-2 and TRBJ2-5; maybe TRBD2 (6 bases). Germline V gene lookup returns CDR1 SGHTA and CDR2 FQGNSA. The V and J ends lost 0 bases and 4 bases respectively, with 15 bases between them. The CDR3 is 16 amino acids. The CDR3 sequence is CASSLAGLPGAETQYF. CDR3 nucleotide sequence: TGTGCCAGCAGCTTAGCGGGACTCCCTGGGGCAGAGACCCAGTACTTC.

The rearrangement joins TRBV27 to TRBJ2-7; 9 positions agree with TRBD2. With 4 bases clipped from V and 0 bases from J, the junction kept 4 bases outside the gene matches. Germline values: CDR1 MNHEY, CDR2 SMNVEV (reference sequence). This CDR3 region has 15 residues. CDR3 protein: CASSSSGAYSYEQYF. The CDR3 DNA reads TGTGCCAGCAGTTCTAGCGGGGCGTACTCCTACGAGCAGTACTTC.

The chain has TRBV7-2 and TRBJ2-3; the match to TRBD1 covers 9 bases. Germline V gene data show CDR1 as SGHTA and CDR2 as FQGNSA. This CDR3 is 15 amino acids long. Trimming cost V 3 bases and J 1 base; bases outside gene matches: 2. CDR3 nucleotides: TGTGCCAGCAGCTTCCGACAGGGGGGCACAGATACGCAGTATTTT. Translated: CASSFRQGGTDTQYF.

In this sample, this clone turned up once. The CDR3 DNA reads TGTGCCAGCACCCAGACAGGGGCCGGCTCTGGAAACACCATATATTTT. It translates to CASTQTGAGSGNTIYF. The chain links TRBV7-2 to TRBJ1-3; 8 nucleotides agree with TRBD1. Germline assignment: CDR1 SGHTA and CDR2 FQGNSA. V dropped 7 bases and J dropped 0; count of bases not matched to a gene: 8. This CDR3 has 16 amino acids.

V is TRBV6-2 or TRBV6-3 and J is TRBJ1-5, with D possibly TRBD1 on 5 matching bases. The germline V and J ends were trimmed by 3 bases and 0 bases, with 9 bases remaining between them. The CDR3 loop spans 15 amino acids. The germline gives CDR1 MNHEY, CDR2 SVGEGT. CDR3 sequence: CASSYKGYSNQPQHF. The DNA of the CDR3 is TGTGCCAGCAGTTATAAGGGGTATAGCAATCAGCCCCAGCATTTT.

This clone came up a few times. The V gene is TRBV6-5, the J gene TRBJ1-2; 11 nucleotides match TRBD1. The CDR3 spans 14 residues. Germline V gene lookup returns CDR1 MNHEY and CDR2 SVGAGI. V gave up 6 bases and J gave up 6 bases; unmatched junction bases: 6. Here the CDR3 reads CASSRDRGNDGYTF. The CDR3 DNA sequence: TGTGCCAGCAGCCGGGACAGGGGGAACGATGGCTACACCTTC.

V usage is TRBV4-1 and J usage is TRBJ1-4, with a possible D match to TRBD1 (5 bases). Trimming pared 5 bases from V and 7 bases from J, leaving 11 bases between. The CDR3 loop spans 13 amino acids. Per the germline V gene, CDR1 is MGHRA and CDR2 is YSYEKL. Here the CDR3 reads CASSVTGLEKLFF. The CDR3 nucleotides are TGCGCCAGCAGCGTTACGGGACTTGAAAAACTGTTTTTT.

In its sample, this clone was seen a few times. V usage is TRBV6-6 and J usage is TRBJ1-1, with D perhaps matching TRBD1 (6 bases). From germline, CDR1 is MNHNY and CDR2 SVGAGI (reference sequence). CDR3 length: 14 amino acids. V was pared by 6 bases and J by 0 bases, with 11 bases between. This CDR3 reads CASSYTGMNTEAFF. CDR3 coding DNA: TGTGCCAGCAGCTATACAGGGATGAACACTGAAGCTTTCTTT.

This sequence joins TRBV2 and TRBJ2-1, with 10 bases matching TRBD2. The CDR3 runs to 11 residues. Unmatched junction bases numbered 5, after V lost 6 bases and J lost 15 bases. Germline loops: CDR1 SNHLY, CDR2 FYNNEI. The CDR3 spells CASRLAGVGFF. The CDR3 DNA sequence: TGTGCCAGCAGGCTAGCGGGGGTGGGGTTCTTC.

The gene calls are TRBV2 and TRBJ1-6; D is ambiguous. This CDR3 region has 14 residues. V lost 3 bases and J 7 bases, leaving 10 bases between the germline ends. Germline CDR1 SNHLY, CDR2 FYNNEI. The CDR3 reads CASSDQWRNSPLHF. The DNA for the CDR3 is TGTGCCAGCAGTGATCAGTGGAGGAATTCACCCCTCCACTTT.